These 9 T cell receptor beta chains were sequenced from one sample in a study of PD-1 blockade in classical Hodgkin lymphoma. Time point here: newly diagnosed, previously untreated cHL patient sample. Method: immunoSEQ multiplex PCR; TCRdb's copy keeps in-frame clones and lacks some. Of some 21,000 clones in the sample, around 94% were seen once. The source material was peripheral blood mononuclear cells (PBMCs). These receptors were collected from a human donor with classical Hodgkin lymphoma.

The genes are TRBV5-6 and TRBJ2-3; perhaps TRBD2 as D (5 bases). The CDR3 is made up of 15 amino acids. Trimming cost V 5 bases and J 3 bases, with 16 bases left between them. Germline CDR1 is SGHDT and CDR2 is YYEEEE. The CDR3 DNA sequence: TGTGCCAGCAGTTTCTGGAGGAGTGGTACAGATACGCAGTATTTT. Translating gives CASSFWRSGTDTQYF.

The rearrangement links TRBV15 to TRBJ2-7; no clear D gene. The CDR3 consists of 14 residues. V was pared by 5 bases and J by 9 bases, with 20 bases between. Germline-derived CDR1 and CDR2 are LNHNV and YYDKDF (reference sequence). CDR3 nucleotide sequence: TGTGCCACCAGCCCCGCCTTCAATGCCGCTGGGCAGTACTTC. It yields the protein CATSPAFNAAGQYF.

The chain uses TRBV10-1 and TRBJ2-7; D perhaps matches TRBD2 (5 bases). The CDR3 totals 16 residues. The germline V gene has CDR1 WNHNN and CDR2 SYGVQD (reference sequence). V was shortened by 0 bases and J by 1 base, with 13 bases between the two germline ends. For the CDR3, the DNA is TGCGCCAGCAGTGAGTCGGTGACCAGCGGATCCTACGAGCAGTACTTC. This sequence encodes CASSESVTSGSYEQYF.

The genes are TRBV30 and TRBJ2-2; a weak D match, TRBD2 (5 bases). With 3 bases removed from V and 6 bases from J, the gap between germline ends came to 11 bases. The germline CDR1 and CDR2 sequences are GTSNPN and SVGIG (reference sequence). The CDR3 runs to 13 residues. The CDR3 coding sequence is TGTGCCTGGAGAACTAGGTTGTCCGGGGAGCTGTTTTTT. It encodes CAWRTRLSGELFF.

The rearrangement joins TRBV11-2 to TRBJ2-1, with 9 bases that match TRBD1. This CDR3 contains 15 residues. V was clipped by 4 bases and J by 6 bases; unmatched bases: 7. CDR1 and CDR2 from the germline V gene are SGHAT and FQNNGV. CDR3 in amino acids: CASSSRQGGSNEQFF. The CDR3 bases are TGTGCCAGCAGCTCGAGACAGGGGGGTTCCAATGAGCAGTTCTTC.

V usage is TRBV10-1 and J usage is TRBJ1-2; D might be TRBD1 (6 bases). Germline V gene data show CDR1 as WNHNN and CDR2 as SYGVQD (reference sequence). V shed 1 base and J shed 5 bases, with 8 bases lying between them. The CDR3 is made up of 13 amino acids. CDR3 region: CASSEFRGYGYTF. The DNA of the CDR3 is TGCGCCAGCAGTGAGTTCAGGGGATATGGCTACACCTTC.

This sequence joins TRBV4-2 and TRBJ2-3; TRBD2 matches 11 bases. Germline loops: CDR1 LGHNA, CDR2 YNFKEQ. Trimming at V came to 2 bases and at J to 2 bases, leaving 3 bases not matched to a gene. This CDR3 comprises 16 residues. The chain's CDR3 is CASSQLAGGTTDTQYF. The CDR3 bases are TGTGCCAGCAGCCAATTAGCGGGGGGGACCACAGATACGCAGTATTTT.

The CDR3, as DNA: TGTGCCAGCAGACCCAGGGGGATCCCCTACAATGAGCAGTTCTTC. It is translated as CASRPRGIPYNEQFF. V usage is TRBV28 and J usage is TRBJ2-1; 7 nucleotides agree with TRBD1. The ends lost 6 bases at V and 2 bases at J; junction bases unmatched: 7. The germline CDR1 and CDR2 sequences are MDHEN and SYDVKM. The CDR3 extends over 15 amino acids. Based on the CDR3 plus reference TRBV28 and TRBJ2-1, the full variable domain is DVKVTQSSRYLVKRTGEKVFLECVQDMDHENMFWYRQDPGLGLRLIYFSYDVKMKEKGDIPEGYSVSREKKERFSLILESASTNQTSMYLCASRPRGIPYNEQFFGPGTRLTVL.

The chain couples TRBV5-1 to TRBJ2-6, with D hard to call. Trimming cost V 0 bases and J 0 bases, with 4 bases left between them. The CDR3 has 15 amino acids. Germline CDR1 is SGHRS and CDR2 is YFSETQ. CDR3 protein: CASSLALSGANVLTF. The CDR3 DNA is TGCGCCAGCAGCTTGGCTCTCTCTGGGGCCAACGTCCTGACTTTC. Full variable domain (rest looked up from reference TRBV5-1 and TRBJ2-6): KAGVTQTPRYLIKTRGQQVTLSCSPISGHRSVSWYQQTPGQGLQFLFEYFSETQRNKGNFPGRFSGRQFSNSRSEMNVSTLELGDSALYLCASSLALSGANVLTFGAGSRLTVL.